This T cell receptor (beta chain) was obtained from a study of T-cell reconstitution after alpha-beta-depleted transplantation in children. This clonotype was seen ten or more times. As yet, its antigen is unknown. Trimming at V came to 5 bases and at J to 6 bases, leaving 3 bases not matched to a gene. This CDR3 region has 12 residues. Findings and limits, study-wide: T-cell counts and diversity were attributed mostly to newly produced T cells one year after transplant. In patients about two months after transplant, alpha-beta T cells reportedly arose from several hundred expanded graft clones. Surviving recipient T cells and thymic progenitors underlay high day-60 TCRbeta diversity in some patients.

Preparation of the TCRbeta library used unique molecular identifiers. TCRdb re-called the PCR reads with MiXCR, one entry per CDR3 protein. The top ten hold 35% of the sample, which has some 200,000 distinct CDR3 sequences, approximately 8% seen once. The specimen was PBMCs, mostly from graft donor cells, collected 360 days after TCRalphabeta/CD19-depleted stem cell transplant. The genes are TRBV12-3 or TRBV12-4 and TRBJ1-1, with 7 nucleotides matching TRBD1. This clonotype originated in a male patient aged 2-9 years who had a stem cell transplant for acute myeloid leukemia, so the T cells may come from the graft donor. CDR3 nucleotides: TGTGCCAGCAGTCCTACAGGGGCTGAAGCTTTCTTT. It translates to CASSPTGAEAFF.